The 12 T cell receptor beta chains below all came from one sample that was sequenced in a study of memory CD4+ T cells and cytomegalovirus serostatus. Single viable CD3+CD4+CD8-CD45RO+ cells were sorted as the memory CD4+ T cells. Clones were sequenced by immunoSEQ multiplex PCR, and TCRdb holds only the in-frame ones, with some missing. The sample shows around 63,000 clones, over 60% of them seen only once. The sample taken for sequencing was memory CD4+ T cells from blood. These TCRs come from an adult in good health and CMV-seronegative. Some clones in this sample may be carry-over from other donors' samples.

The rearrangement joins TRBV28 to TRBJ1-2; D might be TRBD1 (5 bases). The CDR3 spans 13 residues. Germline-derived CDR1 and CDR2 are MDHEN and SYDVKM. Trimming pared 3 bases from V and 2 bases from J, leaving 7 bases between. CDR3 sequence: CASSLAGNYGYTF. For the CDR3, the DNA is TGTGCCAGCAGTTTGGCAGGGAACTATGGCTACACCTTC.

DNA of the CDR3: TGCGCCAGCAGCTTGGTGGCGGGCGGCTACACCTTC. Translated: CASSLVAGGYTF. V and J are TRBV5-1 and TRBJ1-2; D is undetermined. The germline V gene has CDR1 SGHRS and CDR2 YFSETQ. The germline V and J ends were trimmed by 0 bases and 8 bases, with 8 bases remaining between them. The CDR3 is 12 residues long.

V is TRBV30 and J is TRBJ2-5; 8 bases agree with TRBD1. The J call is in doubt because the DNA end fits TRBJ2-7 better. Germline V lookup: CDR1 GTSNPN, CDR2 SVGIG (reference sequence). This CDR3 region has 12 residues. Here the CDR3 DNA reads TGTGCTTCCGGGACAGGAGCCTACGAGCAGTACTTC. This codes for CASGTGAYEQYF.

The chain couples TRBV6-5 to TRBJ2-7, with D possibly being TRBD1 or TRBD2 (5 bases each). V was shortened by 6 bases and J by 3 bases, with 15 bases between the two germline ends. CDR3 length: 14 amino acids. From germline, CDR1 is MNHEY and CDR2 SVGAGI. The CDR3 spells CASRKFGTVYEQYF. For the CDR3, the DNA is TGTGCCAGCAGGAAATTCGGGACGGTCTACGAGCAGTACTTC.

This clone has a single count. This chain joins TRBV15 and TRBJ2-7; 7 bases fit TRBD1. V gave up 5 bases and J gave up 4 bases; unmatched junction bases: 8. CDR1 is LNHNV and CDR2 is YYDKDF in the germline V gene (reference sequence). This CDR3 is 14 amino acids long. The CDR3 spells CATSEPGQSYEQYF. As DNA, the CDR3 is TGTGCCACCAGCGAACCGGGACAGAGTTACGAGCAGTACTTC.

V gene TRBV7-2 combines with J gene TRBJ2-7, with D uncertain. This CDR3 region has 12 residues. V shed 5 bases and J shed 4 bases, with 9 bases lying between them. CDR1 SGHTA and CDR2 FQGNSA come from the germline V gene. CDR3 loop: CASSPRVYEQYF. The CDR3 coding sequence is TGTGCCAGCAGCCCCCGAGTATACGAGCAGTACTTC.

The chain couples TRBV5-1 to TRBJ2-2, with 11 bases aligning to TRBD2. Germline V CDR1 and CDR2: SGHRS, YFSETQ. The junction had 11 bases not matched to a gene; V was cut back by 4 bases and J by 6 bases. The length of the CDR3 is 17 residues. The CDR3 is CASSLTSGAVRAGELFF. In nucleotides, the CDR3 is TGCGCCAGCAGCCTGACTAGCGGGGCGGTGAGGGCCGGGGAGCTGTTTTTT. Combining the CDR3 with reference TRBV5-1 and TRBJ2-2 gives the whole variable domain KAGVTQTPRYLIKTRGQQVTLSCSPISGHRSVSWYQQTPGQGLQFLFEYFSETQRNKGNFPGRFSGRQFSNSRSEMNVSTLELGDSALYLCASSLTSGAVRAGELFFGEGSRLTVL.

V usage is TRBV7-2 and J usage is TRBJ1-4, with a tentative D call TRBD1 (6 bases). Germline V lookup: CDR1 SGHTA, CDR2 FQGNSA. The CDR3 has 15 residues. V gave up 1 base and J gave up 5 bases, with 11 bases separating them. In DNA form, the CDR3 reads TGTGCCAGCAGCTTAGGCGGGGGGCACAATGAAAAACTGTTTTTT. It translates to CASSLGGGHNEKLFF.

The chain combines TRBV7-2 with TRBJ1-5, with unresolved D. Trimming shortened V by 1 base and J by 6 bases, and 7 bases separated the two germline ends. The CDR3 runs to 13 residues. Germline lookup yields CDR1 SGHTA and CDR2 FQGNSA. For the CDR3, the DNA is TGTGCCAGCAGCTTAGGCATCCGTCAGCCCCAGCATTTT. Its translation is CASSLGIRQPQHF.

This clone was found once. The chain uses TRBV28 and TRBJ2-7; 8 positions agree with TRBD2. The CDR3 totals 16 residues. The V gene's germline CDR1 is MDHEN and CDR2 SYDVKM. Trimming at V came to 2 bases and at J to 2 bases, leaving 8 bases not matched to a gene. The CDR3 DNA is TGTGCCAGCAGTTTACCCGGACTAGCTGCCACCTACGAGCAGTACTTC. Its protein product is CASSLPGLAATYEQYF.

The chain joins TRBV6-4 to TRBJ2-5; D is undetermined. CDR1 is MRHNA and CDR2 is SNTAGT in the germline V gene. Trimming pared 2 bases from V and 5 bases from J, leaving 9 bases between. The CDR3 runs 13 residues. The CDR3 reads CASSDGRGETQYF. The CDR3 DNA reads TGTGCCAGCAGTGACGGGCGAGGCGAGACCCAGTACTTC.

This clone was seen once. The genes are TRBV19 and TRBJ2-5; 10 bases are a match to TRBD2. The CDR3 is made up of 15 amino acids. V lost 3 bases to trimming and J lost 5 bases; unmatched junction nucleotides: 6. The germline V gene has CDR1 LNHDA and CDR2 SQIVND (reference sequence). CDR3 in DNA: TGTGCCAGTAGTATCCAGCGGGGGGGTCGGGAGACCCAGTACTTC. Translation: CASSIQRGGRETQYF.